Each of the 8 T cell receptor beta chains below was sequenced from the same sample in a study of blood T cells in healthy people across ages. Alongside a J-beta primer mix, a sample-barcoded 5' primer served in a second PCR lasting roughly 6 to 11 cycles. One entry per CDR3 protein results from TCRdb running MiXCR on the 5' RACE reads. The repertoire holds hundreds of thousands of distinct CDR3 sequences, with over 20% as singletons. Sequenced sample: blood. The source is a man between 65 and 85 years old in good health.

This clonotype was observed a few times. In DNA, the CDR3 is TGCAGTGCCCCAGTAGGTAGCGGGAGTCCCTCCTACAATGAGCAGTTCTTC. Translating gives CSAPVGSGSPSYNEQFF. The chain carries TRBV20-1 and TRBJ2-1, with TRBD2 matching 9 bases. With V trimmed by 6 bases and J by 0 bases, 12 bases remained unmatched. From germline, CDR1 is DFQATT and CDR2 SNEGSKA (reference sequence). The CDR3 loop spans 17 amino acids.

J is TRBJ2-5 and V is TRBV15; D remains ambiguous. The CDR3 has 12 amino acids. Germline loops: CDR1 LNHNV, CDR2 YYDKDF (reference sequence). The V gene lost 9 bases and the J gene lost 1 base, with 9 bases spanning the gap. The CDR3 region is CATGIPQETQYF. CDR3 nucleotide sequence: TGTGCCACAGGGATCCCCCAAGAGACCCAGTACTTC.

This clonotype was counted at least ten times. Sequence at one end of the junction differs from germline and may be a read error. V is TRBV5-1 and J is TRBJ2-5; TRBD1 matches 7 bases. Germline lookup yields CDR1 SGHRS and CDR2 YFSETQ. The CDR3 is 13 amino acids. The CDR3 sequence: CASSRGQQETQYF. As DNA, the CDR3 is TGTGCCAGCAGCCGGGGACAGCAAGAGACCCAGTACTTC.

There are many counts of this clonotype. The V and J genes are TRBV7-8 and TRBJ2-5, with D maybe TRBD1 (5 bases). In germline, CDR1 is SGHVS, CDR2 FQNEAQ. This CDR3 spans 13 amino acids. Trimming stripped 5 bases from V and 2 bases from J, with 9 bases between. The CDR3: CASSQTDQETQYF. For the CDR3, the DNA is TGTGCCAGCAGCCAGACAGATCAAGAGACCCAGTACTTC.

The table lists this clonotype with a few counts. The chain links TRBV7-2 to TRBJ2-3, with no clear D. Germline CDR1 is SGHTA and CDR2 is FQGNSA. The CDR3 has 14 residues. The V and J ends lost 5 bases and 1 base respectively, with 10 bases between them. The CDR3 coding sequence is TGTGCCAGCAGCGGCTGGGCTCGCACAGATACGCAGTATTTT. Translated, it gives CASSGWARTDTQYF.

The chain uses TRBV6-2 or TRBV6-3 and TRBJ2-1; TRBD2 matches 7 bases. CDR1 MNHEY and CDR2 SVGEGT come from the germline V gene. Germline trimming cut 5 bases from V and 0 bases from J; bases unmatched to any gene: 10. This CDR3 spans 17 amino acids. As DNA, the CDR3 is TGTGCCAGCAGTGCAATGACGGCGGGAGACTCCTACAATGAGCAGTTCTTC. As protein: CASSAMTAGDSYNEQFF.

The CDR3 sequence: CSAGVPDTQYF. In nucleotides, the CDR3 is TGCAGTGCAGGTGTCCCGGATACGCAGTATTTT. The chain is built from TRBV20-1 and TRBJ2-3; D is undetermined. CDR1 and CDR2 (germline): DFQATT, SNEGSKA (reference sequence). The CDR3 has 11 amino acids. V lost 6 bases to trimming and J lost 6 bases, with 10 bases between them.

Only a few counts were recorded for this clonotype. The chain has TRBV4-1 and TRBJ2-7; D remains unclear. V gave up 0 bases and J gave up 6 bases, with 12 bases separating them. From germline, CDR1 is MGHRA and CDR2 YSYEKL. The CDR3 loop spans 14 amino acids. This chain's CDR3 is CASSQDRTYSEQYF. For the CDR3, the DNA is TGCGCCAGCAGCCAAGACCGGACCTATTCCGAGCAGTACTTC.